What follows describes a single T cell receptor (beta chain). Its antigen is not known. MiXCR, run by TCRdb on the reads, gives a single entry per CDR3 protein. This table has roughly 230,000 distinct CDR3 sequences, around an eighth appearing once. Germline V gene data show CDR1 as GTSNPN and CDR2 as SVGIG (reference sequence). The CDR3 extends over 11 amino acids. The junction had 4 bases not matched to a gene; V was cut back by 0 bases and J by 13 bases. These data belong to a study of T cell repertoires in cytomegalovirus infection. Looking at the study overall: Public TCR beta signatures provided an indication of both CMV infection and a matching HLA type. Regarding the study as a whole: There were HLA-C-restricted CMV-specific TCR beta clonotypes dominating the ex vivo response.

The chain carries TRBV30 and TRBJ2-7; TRBD1 agrees at 9 bases. Sequenced: PBMCs. The clonotype was recovered from a human donor in good health (CMV status not recorded). Some clones in this sample may be carry-over from other donors' samples. DNA of the CDR3: TGTGCCTGGAGTGTAGGGACAGGGAGATACTTC. Protein sequence: CAWSVGTGRYF.